This is a list of T cell receptor beta chains from one sample in a study of blood T cell repertoires in COVID-19. Sequenced by immunoSEQ multiplex PCR; TCRdb stores in-frame clones only, minus some. The sample consists of 200,000 to 300,000 clones, 86% of them appearing once. Sequenced input: peripheral blood. All receptors derive from an elderly woman with COVID-19, enrolled during active disease. Each CDR3 is given with its conserved first and last residue. D genes are given only for firm matches. Clone sizes are given selectively: once, few, many, or a class where the clone is expanded.

d_call	clone_size	v_call	j_call	cdr3_nt	cdr3_aa
NA	NA	TRBV5-1	TRBJ2-5	TGCGCCAGCAGCTTGTTTTCGGCGGGGTCGGAGACCCAGTACTTC	CASSLFSAGSETQYF
NA	once	TRBV5-1	TRBJ2-7	TGCGCCAGCAGCCCGGAGGGGCAGGCCTACTACGAGCAGTACTTC	CASSPEGQAYYEQYF
NA	once	TRBV3-1/TRBV3-2	TRBJ1-2	TGTGCCAGCAGCCAAGGCCCAGGGATAGCTAACTATGGCTACACCTTC	CASSQGPGIANYGYTF
TRBD2	NA	TRBV7-8	TRBJ2-3	TGTGCCAGCAGTTTTGGACTAGGGCCCCCAGATACGCAGTATTTT	CASSFGLGPPDTQYF
NA	NA	TRBV6-4	TRBJ2-5	TGTGCCAGCAGTGTCGAGAGTGGTGAGACCCAGTACTTC	CASSVESGETQYF
NA	few	TRBV6-5	TRBJ2-3	TGTGCCAGCAGTTACTCAAGTCCCGGAGATACGCAGTATTTT	CASSYSSPGDTQYF
NA	NA	TRBV3-1/TRBV3-2	TRBJ1-2	TGTGCCAGCAGCCCATCCGGGAGCAGTTATTACTATGGCTACACCTTC	CASSPSGSSYYYGYTF
TRBD2	NA	TRBV7-2	TRBJ2-1	TGTGCCAGCAGCTTAACTAGCGTGGTTGGAAATGAGCAGTTCTTC	CASSLTSVVGNEQFF
TRBD1	NA	TRBV19	TRBJ2-7	TGTGCCAGTAGTATCCTCACAGGGGCCTACGAGCAGTACTTC	CASSILTGAYEQYF
NA	NA	TRBV30	TRBJ2-7	TGTGCCTGGAGTGTACCCCCAAGATTAGCGGCCACCTACGAGCAGTACTTC	CAWSVPPRLAATYEQYF
TRBD1	NA	TRBV6-2/TRBV6-3	TRBJ1-2	TGTGCCAGCAGTGGGACAGGGGAGAGCTATGGCTACACCTTC	CASSGTGESYGYTF
TRBD1	NA	TRBV5-1	TRBJ2-5	TGCGCCAGCAGCTTCCGCGGGACAGGAGGGGAGACCCAGTACTTC	CASSFRGTGGETQYF
NA	NA	TRBV7-2	TRBJ1-2	TGTGCCAGCAGCTTAGGGGCGACGTACTATGGCTACACCTTC	CASSLGATYYGYTF
NA	NA	TRBV24-1	TRBJ1-2	TGTGCCACCAGTGGTCGCTATGGCTACACCTTC	CATSGRYGYTF
NA	few	TRBV5-8	TRBJ1-5	TGTGCCAGCAGCTTCCTCGGACTCCTAAGCAATCAGCCCCAGCATTTT	CASSFLGLLSNQPQHF
NA	NA	TRBV5-1	TRBJ1-1	TGCGCCAGCAGCAAAGTAACAGGGTTATACACTGAAGCTTTCTTT	CASSKVTGLYTEAFF
TRBD1	NA	TRBV19	TRBJ1-2	TGTGCCAGTACCCCTCCGGGGACAGGGGTCTATGGCTACACCTTC	CASTPPGTGVYGYTF
TRBD1	NA	TRBV30	TRBJ1-2	TGTGCCAGCGGGACAGGGGGCGATTATGGCTACACCTTC	CASGTGGDYGYTF
NA	NA	TRBV28	TRBJ2-3	TGTGCCAGCAGTCCTCAGGTTAGCACAGATACGCAGTATTTT	CASSPQVSTDTQYF
NA	NA	TRBV5-4	TRBJ1-1	TGTGCCAGCAGCGTAGGAGGCGGCGACACTGAAGCTTTCTTT	CASSVGGGDTEAFF
NA	NA	TRBV3-1/TRBV3-2	TRBJ2-3	TGTGCCAGCAGCCCGGGGGGCTCGCGCACAGATACGCAGTATTTT	CASSPGGSRTDTQYF
TRBD1	NA	TRBV5-8	TRBJ1-2	TGTGCCAGCAGCTGGGGAGGTGACAGGGTACGGAACTATGGCTACACCTTC	CASSWGGDRVRNYGYTF
NA	NA	TRBV18	TRBJ1-1	TGTGCCAGCTCACGATGGGACAAGAACACTGAAGCTTTCTTT	CASSRWDKNTEAFF
NA	few	TRBV20-1	TRBJ1-1	TGCAGTCCTAGTCCCCCAGCGTTCACTGAAGCTTTCTTT	CSPSPPAFTEAFF